These 26 T cell receptor beta chains share one sample of origin, sequenced in a study of cytomegalovirus exposure and HLA in healthy donors. The PCR made use of 60 Vbeta and 13 Jbeta primers. Method: immunoSEQ multiplex PCR; TCRdb's copy keeps in-frame clones and lacks some. Of some 150,000 clones in the sample, over 75% were seen once. The sequenced sample consisted of PBMCs. The source of these receptors is a man aged 50 to 59 in good health and CMV-seronegative.

The gene calls are TRBV5-1 and TRBJ1-1; D is unresolved. Trimming pared 2 bases from V and 0 bases from J, leaving 5 bases between. Germline V CDR1 and CDR2: SGHRS, YFSETQ. This CDR3 spans 13 amino acids. As DNA, the CDR3 is TGCGCCAGCAGCTTTATGTTGAACACTGAAGCTTTCTTT. Residues: CASSFMLNTEAFF.

The chain employs TRBV9 and TRBJ1-3; 7 nucleotides match TRBD1. J gave up 0 bases and V 2 bases, and 2 bases lay outside the gene matches. The CDR3 spans 15 residues. Per germline, CDR1 SGDLS and CDR2 YYNGEE. CDR3 sequence reads: CASSVTGSSGNTIYF. The CDR3, as DNA: TGTGCCAGCAGCGTGACAGGGAGCTCTGGAAACACCATATATTTT.

The chain combines TRBV7-2 with TRBJ1-1; possible D gene TRBD1, 5 bases. The germline V gene has CDR1 SGHTA and CDR2 FQGNSA. V was clipped by 6 bases and J by 0 bases, with 17 bases between them. There are 16 residues in the CDR3. The CDR3 loop is CASSLYWGTMNTEAFF. The CDR3 DNA reads as TGTGCCAGCAGTCTATATTGGGGGACTATGAACACTGAAGCTTTCTTT.

In its sample, this clone was seen once. The chain carries TRBV19 and TRBJ2-7, with TRBD1 matching over 10 bases. This CDR3 spans 19 amino acids. Germline CDR1 LNHDA, CDR2 SQIVND (reference sequence). The V and J ends lost 0 bases and 2 bases, in that order; junction bases with no gene match: 13. The CDR3 sequence is CASSIDPFRTGGGTYEQYF. CDR3 nucleotides: TGTGCCAGTAGTATAGATCCCTTTCGGACAGGGGGTGGAACCTACGAGCAGTACTTC.

V is TRBV20-1 and J is TRBJ2-7; TRBD1 matches 9 bases. Germline trimming cut 8 bases from V and 6 bases from J; bases unmatched to any gene: 5. The CDR3 runs to 11 residues. Germline assignment: CDR1 DFQATT and CDR2 SNEGSKA (reference sequence). The CDR3 region has the DNA TGCAGTTTCTACAGGGGGCGCGAGCAGTACTTC. Residues: CSFYRGREQYF.

The chain couples TRBV19 to TRBJ2-3, with D perhaps matching TRBD2 (6 bases). The CDR3 has 15 residues. CDR1 is LNHDA, CDR2 SQIVND, per germline (reference sequence). V gave up 1 base and J gave up 2 bases, with 10 bases separating them. The CDR3 here is CASSIGGGNTDTQYF. In DNA, the CDR3 is TGTGCCAGTAGTATAGGGGGCGGGAACACAGATACGCAGTATTTT.

The chain recombines TRBV5-1 with TRBJ2-3; the D gene is possibly TRBD2 (5 bases). With 0 bases removed from V and 5 bases from J, the gap between germline ends came to 13 bases. Germline V gene sequence: CDR1 SGHRS, CDR2 YFSETQ. There are 15 residues in the CDR3. The CDR3 coding sequence is TGCGCCAGCAGCTTGGAGCTTTCGGGGAGAGATACGCAGTATTTT. Protein product: CASSLELSGRDTQYF.

The V gene is TRBV14, the J gene TRBJ2-3, with 9 bases that match TRBD2. CDR3 length: 15 amino acids. The germline V gene has CDR1 SGHDN and CDR2 FVKESK. With V trimmed by 4 bases and J by 3 bases, 5 bases remained unmatched. The CDR3 spells CASSRRGGLTDTQYF. The CDR3 DNA reads as TGTGCCAGCAGCCGGCGGGGGGGCCTAACAGATACGCAGTATTTT. The full variable domain, in which reference TRBV14 and TRBJ2-3 provide the parts outside the CDR3, is EAGVTQFPSHSVIEKGQTVTLRCDPISGHDNLYWYRRVMGKEIKFLLHFVKESKQDESGMPNNRFLAERTGGTYSTLKVQPAELEDSGVYFCASSRRGGLTDTQYFGPGTRLTVL.

The chain recombines TRBV5-6 with TRBJ2-3; D gene ambiguous. Germline V gives CDR1 SGHDT, CDR2 YYEEEE. The germline V and J ends were trimmed by 0 bases and 3 bases, with 8 bases remaining between them. CDR3 length equals 14 residues. The CDR3 loop is CASSLVGTTDTQYF. The CDR3 region has the DNA TGTGCCAGCAGCTTGGTGGGCACAACAGATACGCAGTATTTT.

The rearrangement joins TRBV11-3 to TRBJ2-7, with D possibly being TRBD1 (6 bases). The length of the CDR3 is 16 residues. Germline values: CDR1 SGHNT, CDR2 YENEEA. Trimming left V 1 base short and J 0 bases short, with 13 bases between. CDR3 amino acids: CASSLALTGSSYEQYF. CDR3 in DNA: TGTGCCAGCAGCTTAGCTCTAACAGGGAGCTCCTACGAGCAGTACTTC.

This chain uses TRBV30 with TRBJ2-5; 8 bases are a match to TRBD2. There are 17 residues in the CDR3. Germline V CDR1 and CDR2: GTSNPN, SVGIG (reference sequence). V trimming: 0 bases; J trimming: 5 bases; junction bases outside the gene matches: 14. In DNA, the CDR3 is TGTGCCTGGAGTGTAACGGCGGGAGGCCTCCTCCGGGAGACCCAGTACTTC. Translation: CAWSVTAGGLLRETQYF.

This clone has a handful of counts. The rearrangement links TRBV6-6 to TRBJ2-7; 7 positions match TRBD1. CDR1 and CDR2 from the germline V gene are MNHNY and SVGAGI (reference sequence). Trimming removed 2 bases from V and 0 bases from J; junction bases left unmatched: 7. CDR3 length equals 16 residues. CDR3 amino acids: CASSYKGQLSSYEQYF. The CDR3 DNA reads TGTGCCAGCAGTTACAAGGGACAGTTGAGCTCCTACGAGCAGTACTTC.

The chain uses TRBV5-1 and TRBJ2-5; D might be TRBD1 (6 bases). The CDR3 extends over 15 amino acids. Germline V gene sequence: CDR1 SGHRS, CDR2 YFSETQ. Trimming pared 4 bases from V and 2 bases from J, leaving 15 bases between. The CDR3 spells CASSGGQLTQETQYF. In DNA, the CDR3 is TGCGCCAGCAGCGGAGGACAGCTGACTCAAGAGACCCAGTACTTC. Full variable domain (missing parts from reference TRBV5-1 and TRBJ2-5): KAGVTQTPRYLIKTRGQQVTLSCSPISGHRSVSWYQQTPGQGLQFLFEYFSETQRNKGNFPGRFSGRQFSNSRSEMNVSTLELGDSALYLCASSGGQLTQETQYFGPGTRLLVL.

The J gene is TRBJ1-2, the V gene TRBV6-5; D is possibly TRBD1 (5 bases). V was pared by 2 bases and J by 8 bases, with 15 bases between. CDR3 length: 14 amino acids. Germline lookup yields CDR1 MNHEY and CDR2 SVGAGI. CDR3 sequence (DNA): TGTGCCAGCAGTTACGACGGACAAAGCTTAGGCTACACCTTC. This gives the protein CASSYDGQSLGYTF.

This rearrangement joins TRBV5-1 to TRBJ2-7; tentatively, D is TRBD2 (5 bases). V was shortened by 3 bases and J by 0 bases, with 10 bases between the two germline ends. CDR3 length: 14 amino acids. CDR1 and CDR2 (germline): SGHRS, YFSETQ. As DNA, the CDR3 is TGCGCCAGCAGCTCTCCGGGGAGCTCCTACGAGCAGTACTTC. Protein: CASSSPGSSYEQYF.

The V call is TRBV27, the J call TRBJ1-4; possibly TRBD1 for D (6 bases). V was cut by 5 bases and J by 1 base, with 29 bases left in between. The germline V gene encodes CDR1 MNHEY and CDR2 SMNVEV (reference sequence). This CDR3 is 21 amino acids long. CDR3 loop: CASSIQTRPHRVGKTNEKLFF. Written as DNA, the CDR3 is TGTGCCAGCAGTATCCAGACACGTCCCCACAGGGTAGGCAAAACTAATGAAAAACTGTTTTTT.

The gene calls are TRBV5-1 and TRBJ1-1, with no clear D. This CDR3 is 17 amino acids long. The germline gives CDR1 SGHRS, CDR2 YFSETQ. Trimming removed 0 bases from V and 0 bases from J, with 15 bases in between. The CDR3 DNA is TGCGCCAGCAGCTTGGATGGAGCGGCCCTCATGAACACTGAAGCTTTCTTT. As protein: CASSLDGAALMNTEAFF.

This chain joins TRBV5-1 and TRBJ2-5, with D hard to call. The CDR3 has 15 residues. Germline V gene data show CDR1 as SGHRS and CDR2 as YFSETQ. V was pared by 1 base and J by 7 bases, with 17 bases between. The CDR3 region has the DNA TGCGCCAGCAGCTTGCCCGCCAGTTCTCCAGGGACCCAGTACTTC. Translating it yields CASSLPASSPGTQYF. Supplemented by reference TRBV5-1 and TRBJ2-5, the full variable domain reads KAGVTQTPRYLIKTRGQQVTLSCSPISGHRSVSWYQQTPGQGLQFLFEYFSETQRNKGNFPGRFSGRQFSNSRSEMNVSTLELGDSALYLCASSLPASSPGTQYFGPGTRLLVL.

The chain joins TRBV6-1 to TRBJ1-3; a possible D gene is TRBD1 (5 bases). The CDR3 is 13 residues long. Germline V gives CDR1 MNHNS, CDR2 SASEGT. Trimming shortened V by 2 bases and J by 4 bases, and 6 bases separated the two germline ends. CDR3 amino acids: CASSERQGNTIYF. The CDR3 nucleotides read TGTGCCAGCAGTGAACGACAGGGAAACACCATATATTTT.

This chain links TRBV28 with TRBJ2-7; TRBD1 agrees at 11 bases. Germline CDR1 and CDR2: MDHEN and SYDVKM. The junction had 7 bases not matched to a gene; V was cut back by 6 bases and J by 6 bases. There are 14 residues in the CDR3. CDR3 region: CASSRMDRGLEQYF. CDR3 nucleotide sequence: TGTGCCAGCAGCAGGATGGACAGGGGGCTCGAGCAGTACTTC. Filled out from reference TRBV28 and TRBJ2-7, the complete variable domain reads DVKVTQSSRYLVKRTGEKVFLECVQDMDHENMFWYRQDPGLGLRLIYFSYDVKMKEKGDIPEGYSVSREKKERFSLILESASTNQTSMYLCASSRMDRGLEQYFGPGTRLTVT.

This clone turned up a few times. The rearrangement links TRBV5-6 to TRBJ1-1, with D perhaps matching TRBD1 (6 bases). Germline assignment: CDR1 SGHDT and CDR2 YYEEEE. The CDR3 extends over 15 amino acids. V lost 0 bases and J lost 5, with 14 bases in between. The CDR3: CASSLAEGGKTEAFF. The DNA of the CDR3 is TGTGCCAGCAGCTTGGCCGAGGGGGGGAAAACTGAAGCTTTCTTT.

CDR3 sequence: CASSLGQGALYGYTF. The CDR3 DNA sequence: TGCGCCAGCAGCTTGGGACAGGGGGCACTCTATGGCTACACCTTC. The rearrangement joins TRBV5-1 to TRBJ1-2; 10 bases line up with TRBD1. CDR1 and CDR2 (germline): SGHRS, YFSETQ. The CDR3 is made up of 15 amino acids. The V segment lost 0 bases and the J segment 4 bases; nucleotides outside the gene matches: 3. The whole variable domain, remainder taken from reference TRBV5-1 and TRBJ1-2, is KAGVTQTPRYLIKTRGQQVTLSCSPISGHRSVSWYQQTPGQGLQFLFEYFSETQRNKGNFPGRFSGRQFSNSRSEMNVSTLELGDSALYLCASSLGQGALYGYTFGSGTRLTVV.

The chain has TRBV14 and TRBJ2-7; 11 bases agree with TRBD2. Germline CDR1 SGHDN, CDR2 FVKESK. CDR3 length: 15 amino acids. The V gene end was trimmed by 5 bases and the J gene end by 3 bases; junction bases not matched to a gene: 6. In DNA form, the CDR3 reads TGTGCCAGCAGCTACCGACTAGCGGGATTCTACGAGCAGTACTTC. Its translation: CASSYRLAGFYEQYF.

The gene calls are TRBV5-4 and TRBJ1-4; perhaps TRBD1 as D (6 bases). The germline V gene encodes CDR1 SGHNT and CDR2 YYREEE (reference sequence). With 0 bases removed from V and 7 bases from J, the gap between germline ends came to 16 bases. The CDR3 totals 16 residues. The CDR3 reads CASSLGRQDLSEKLFF. The CDR3 nucleotides read TGTGCCAGCAGCTTGGGACGACAGGACCTCAGTGAAAAACTGTTTTTT.

V gene TRBV7-9 combines with J gene TRBJ2-2, with D unclear. Germline CDR1 reads SEHNR; CDR2 reads FQNEAQ (reference sequence). This CDR3 region has 15 residues. Trimming stripped 5 bases from V and 1 base from J, with 11 bases between. The CDR3 loop reads CASSGLALNTGELFF. The CDR3 DNA reads as TGTGCCAGCAGCGGCCTGGCTTTGAACACCGGGGAGCTGTTTTTT.

This sequence joins TRBV6-1 and TRBJ1-2; a weak D match, TRBD1 (5 bases). The CDR3 contains 13 residues. Germline V gene lookup returns CDR1 MNHNS and CDR2 SASEGT. V lost 3 bases to trimming and J lost 8 bases, with 13 bases between them. The CDR3 region has the DNA TGTGCCAGCAGTGAGGGGACTTCGGGAGGCTACACCTTC. Amino acids: CASSEGTSGGYTF.